Described below is a single T cell receptor (beta chain) sequence and its context. Authors' processing steps: The authors estimated nucleated cell counts from reference gene primer amplification. TCRdb keeps only in-frame clones here, not all; method: immunoSEQ multiplex PCR. V and J calls and clone size follow that table, whereas D and trimming were derived from the DNA. This table has some 52,000 clones, roughly 84% appearing once. These data are taken from a study of blood T cell repertoires in COVID-19. Study context: COVID-19 samples collected from the United States, Italy and Spain covered acute and convalescent phases. Sources were T cells, B-cell-depleted T cells, or PBMCs; the material itself was cDNA or gDNA.

This CDR3 is built from 14 residues. The V gene end was trimmed by 5 bases and the J gene end by 9 bases; junction bases not matched to a gene: 4. The germline V gene has CDR1 MNHEY and CDR2 SMNVEV (reference sequence). This clonotype was obtained from a man between 45 and 60 years old with acute or convalescent COVID-19. This sequence joins TRBV27 and TRBJ2-2; TRBD1 aligns across 12 bases. Sequences were obtained from peripheral blood. The CDR3 sequence is CASSPGTGGRELFF. CDR3 nucleotides: TGTGCCAGCAGTCCGGGGACAGGGGGCAGGGAGCTGTTTTTT.